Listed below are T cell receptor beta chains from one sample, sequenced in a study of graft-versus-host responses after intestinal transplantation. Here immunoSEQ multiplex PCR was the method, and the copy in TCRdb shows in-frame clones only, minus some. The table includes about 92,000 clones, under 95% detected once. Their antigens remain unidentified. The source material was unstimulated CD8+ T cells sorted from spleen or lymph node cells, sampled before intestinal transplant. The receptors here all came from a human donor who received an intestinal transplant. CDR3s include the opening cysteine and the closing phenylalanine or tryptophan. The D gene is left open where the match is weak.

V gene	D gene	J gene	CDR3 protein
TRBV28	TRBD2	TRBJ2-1	CASSHELAGEELNEQFF
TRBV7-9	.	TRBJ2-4	CASSSSGLKYF
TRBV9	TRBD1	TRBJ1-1	CASSTSGTGTEAFF
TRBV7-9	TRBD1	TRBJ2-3	CASSFPTGGDTQYF
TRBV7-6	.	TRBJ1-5	CASSPGGGDQPQHF
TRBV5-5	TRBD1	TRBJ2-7	CASSLDGQGEEEQYF
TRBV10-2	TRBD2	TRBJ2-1	CASSERLAGPYNEQFF
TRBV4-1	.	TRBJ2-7	CASSRGEYEQYF
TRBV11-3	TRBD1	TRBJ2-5	CASSQLTGGEETQYF
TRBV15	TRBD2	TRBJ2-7	CATSSQFSGSSYEQYF